These 21 T cell receptor beta chains originate from one sample sequenced in a study of shared clonotypes between healthy human individuals. Measured with immunoSEQ multiplex PCR; TCRdb has only the in-frame clones, and not every one. The sample records about 1.1 million clones, about 80% being singletons. Sequenced: memory CD4+ T cells from PBMCs. Indicated subset: CD45RA-negative fraction. These receptors originate from a young man in good health. Some clones in this sample may be carry-over from other donors' samples.

This chain uses TRBV29-1 with TRBJ1-2; TRBD1 is a possible D gene (5 bases). Trimming removed 1 base from V and 7 bases from J, with 16 bases in between. Per germline, CDR1 SQVTM and CDR2 ANQGSEA. The CDR3 runs to 14 residues. CDR3 sequence reads: CSVEVRGTTRGYTF. DNA of the CDR3: TGCAGCGTTGAAGTTCGAGGGACGACGCGTGGCTACACCTTC.

This rearrangement joins TRBV9 to TRBJ2-3; D possibly corresponds to TRBD2 (5 bases). This CDR3 spans 14 amino acids. V lost 4 bases and J 6 bases, leaving 15 bases between the germline ends. Germline values: CDR1 SGDLS, CDR2 YYNGEE. CDR3 nucleotide sequence: TGTGCCAGCAGCCCCCGCCTGGAGGTCGATACGCAGTATTTT. Translating it yields CASSPRLEVDTQYF.

This chain joins TRBV6-5 and TRBJ2-7; 9 nucleotides agree with TRBD1. Looked up from germline, CDR1 is MNHEY and CDR2 is SVGAGI. The J segment lost 4 bases and the V segment lost 4 bases, leaving 5 bases of the junction unmatched. This CDR3 contains 14 residues. As DNA, the CDR3 is TGTGCCAGCAGTTTACAGGGGGCTGGTTACGAGCAGTACTTC. Translated, it gives CASSLQGAGYEQYF.

This sequence joins TRBV25-1 and TRBJ1-4; D uncertain. Per germline, CDR1 MGHDK and CDR2 SYGVNS. The length of the CDR3 is 14 residues. The V and J ends lost 1 base and 0 bases respectively, with 3 bases between them. The CDR3 here is CASSEWPTNEKLFF. CDR3 bases: TGTGCCAGCAGTGAATGGCCAACTAATGAAAAACTGTTTTTT.

The chain links TRBV27 to TRBJ1-2, with D possibly being TRBD1 (5 bases). V dropped 8 bases and J dropped 4 bases, with 11 bases sitting between them. This CDR3 region has 12 residues. Germline assignment: CDR1 MNHEY and CDR2 SMNVEV (reference sequence). The CDR3 region is CASRRGTYGYTF. CDR3 in DNA: TGTGCCAGCCGGCGAGGGACCTATGGCTACACCTTC.

In regard to this clone: A much larger clone lies a single base off, so this may be a read error. Here the CDR3 reads CASSPGTGGNQPQHF. The CDR3, as DNA: TGTGCCAGCAGCCCCGGGACAGGGGGCAATCAGCCCCAGCATTTT. The V gene is TRBV6-5, the J gene TRBJ1-5, with 10 bases fitting TRBD1. The V gene end was trimmed by 6 bases and the J gene end by 2 bases; junction bases not matched to a gene: 4. Germline V gene lookup returns CDR1 MNHEY and CDR2 SVGAGI. The CDR3 contains 15 residues.

The V gene is TRBV5-1, the J gene TRBJ2-3, with D possibly TRBD1 on 5 matching bases. CDR3 length: 14 amino acids. V was pared by 0 bases and J by 4 bases, with 9 bases between. The germline V gene has CDR1 SGHRS and CDR2 YFSETQ. CDR3 amino acids: CASSLDSGPDTQYF. Here the CDR3 DNA reads TGCGCCAGCAGCTTGGATTCAGGGCCAGATACGCAGTATTTT.

The chain employs TRBV20-1 and TRBJ1-4, with D unresolved. There are 11 residues in the CDR3. Trimming shortened V by 3 bases and J by 4 bases, and 3 bases separated the two germline ends. The germline CDR1 and CDR2 sequences are DFQATT and SNEGSKA (reference sequence). Here the CDR3 reads CSASNNEKLFF. CDR3 nucleotide sequence: TGCAGTGCTAGTAATAATGAAAAACTGTTTTTT.

The chain uses TRBV9 and TRBJ2-6; D not resolved. V lost 0 bases, J lost 0 bases, and 10 bases lay in between. Germline CDR1 and CDR2: SGDLS and YYNGEE. The CDR3 consists of 17 residues. The CDR3 is CASSVGVGNSGANVLTF. The CDR3 DNA is TGTGCCAGCAGCGTAGGGGTGGGAAACTCTGGGGCCAACGTCCTGACTTTC.

In this sample, this clone turned up a few times. The V and J genes are TRBV5-1 and TRBJ2-1; the D is unclear. Trimming cost V 2 bases and J 0 bases, with 6 bases left between them. Germline values: CDR1 SGHRS, CDR2 YFSETQ. The CDR3 consists of 14 residues. The CDR3 DNA follows: TGCGCCAGCAGCTTTGCGAGCTCCTACAATGAGCAGTTCTTC. It translates to CASSFASSYNEQFF.

This chain connects TRBV5-5 to TRBJ2-7; 13 bases fit TRBD2. The length of the CDR3 is 17 residues. J gave up 9 bases and V 4 bases, and 16 bases lay outside the gene matches. The germline CDR1 and CDR2 sequences are SGHKS and YYEKEE (reference sequence). The CDR3 nucleotides are TGTGCCAGCAGCCTACACATCGGGACTAGCGGGAACTGGGTGCAGTACTTC. Protein sequence: CASSLHIGTSGNWVQYF.

For this clone: The same CDR3 arises from other DNA sequences in this sample as well. The rearrangement uses TRBV2 and TRBJ2-2; 8 bases are shared with TRBD1. The CDR3 runs to 14 residues. V was clipped by 8 bases and J by 2 bases; unmatched bases: 4. Germline CDR1 reads SNHLY; CDR2 reads FYNNEI. Written as DNA, the CDR3 is TGTGCCAGCCGGACAGGGACTAACACCGGGGAGCTGTTTTTT. Protein product: CASRTGTNTGELFF.

This chain joins TRBV15 and TRBJ2-7, with TRBD1 matching over 10 bases. The CDR3 is 15 amino acids. The germline V gene encodes CDR1 LNHNV and CDR2 YYDKDF (reference sequence). The junction had 6 bases not matched to a gene; V was cut back by 3 bases and J by 4 bases. The CDR3 DNA sequence: TGTGCCACCAGCAGGCCGGGACAGGGGTTTTACGAGCAGTACTTC. It is translated as CATSRPGQGFYEQYF.

The genes are TRBV2 and TRBJ1-1; TRBD1 might be the D (6 bases). Trimming took 8 bases from V and 2 from J, leaving 15 bases between them. The CDR3 is 14 residues long. Germline V gene lookup returns CDR1 SNHLY and CDR2 FYNNEI. The CDR3 loop is CASAIRQENTEAFF. In DNA, the CDR3 is TGTGCCAGCGCGATCCGACAGGAAAACACTGAAGCTTTCTTT.

J is TRBJ2-1 and V is TRBV30, with 11 bases aligning to TRBD2. J lost 15 bases, V lost 0 bases, and 16 bases had no gene match. This CDR3 has 16 residues. Per germline, CDR1 GTSNPN and CDR2 SVGIG (reference sequence). The CDR3 DNA reads as TGTGCCTGGAGTGTACGGGGGCTAGCGGGAGGTGGGCTTCGGTTCTTC. It translates to CAWSVRGLAGGGLRFF.

In this sample, this clone turned up a few times. The V gene is TRBV7-9, the J gene TRBJ2-2; 10 bases map to TRBD1. This CDR3 is 18 amino acids long. Trimming at V came to 5 bases and at J to 5 bases, leaving 14 bases not matched to a gene. Germline V CDR1 and CDR2: SEHNR, FQNEAQ (reference sequence). In DNA form, the CDR3 reads TGTGCCAGCAGCCCTTCCCGGCGGGACAGGGGTTATACCGGGGAGCTGTTTTTT. This sequence encodes CASSPSRRDRGYTGELFF. Combining the CDR3 with reference TRBV7-9 and TRBJ2-2 gives the whole variable domain DTGVSQNPRHKITKRGQNVTFRCDPISEHNRLYWYRQTLGQGPEFLTYFQNEAQLEKSRLLSDRFSAERPKGSFSTLEIQRTEQGDSAMYLCASSPSRRDRGYTGELFFGEGSRLTVL.

V is TRBV5-6 and J is TRBJ2-5; no clear D. The CDR3 length is 13 residues. The V end was cut by 5 bases, the J end by 8 bases, with 16 bases between. Germline lookup yields CDR1 SGHDT and CDR2 YYEEEE. The CDR3 nucleotides are TGTGCCAGCAGTTCCCGGTGGATGGGCACCCAGTACTTC. Amino acids: CASSSRWMGTQYF.

The rearrangement joins TRBV21-1 to TRBJ2-3; the table's D call, TRBD2, was not checked against the DNA. TRBV21-1 is a pseudogene. This CDR3 comprises 18 residues. CDR3 nucleotide sequence: TGTGCCAGCAGCAAATCGGGACTGGTTCCAAATAGCACAGATACGCAGTATTTT. It yields the protein CASSKSGLVPNSTDTQYF.

This chain links TRBV29-1 with TRBJ2-7; D remains ambiguous. V was trimmed by 6 bases and J by 2 bases, leaving 17 bases between them. The CDR3 contains 14 residues. Germline lookup yields CDR1 SQVTM and CDR2 ANQGSEA. The chain's CDR3 is CSVTTDRITYEQYF. The DNA of the CDR3 is TGCAGCGTCACCACCGACCGGATTACCTACGAGCAGTACTTC.

CDR3 sequence: CASSLEGTSETQYF. CDR3 coding DNA: TGCGCCAGCAGCTTGGAGGGTACCTCGGAGACCCAGTACTTC. The chain combines TRBV5-1 with TRBJ2-5; D is unclear. From germline, CDR1 is SGHRS and CDR2 YFSETQ. The CDR3 is 14 amino acids. The V and J ends lost 0 bases and 5 bases respectively, with 11 bases between them.

This clone was counted a few times. The chain combines TRBV28 with TRBJ2-1; 10 positions match TRBD1. This CDR3 is built from 13 residues. Germline CDR1 reads MDHEN; CDR2 reads SYDVKM. Trimming at V came to 9 bases and at J to 4 bases, leaving 3 bases not matched to a gene. CDR3 nucleotides: TGTGCCAGTAGGACAGGGGGATACAATGAGCAGTTCTTC. It is translated as CASRTGGYNEQFF.